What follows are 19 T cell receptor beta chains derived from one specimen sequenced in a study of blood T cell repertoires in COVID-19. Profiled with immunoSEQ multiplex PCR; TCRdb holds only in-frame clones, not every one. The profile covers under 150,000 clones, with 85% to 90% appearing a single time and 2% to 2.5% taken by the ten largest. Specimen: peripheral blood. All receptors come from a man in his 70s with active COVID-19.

CDR3: CASSSAGQTIGETQYF. The CDR3 DNA sequence: TGTGCCAGCAGTTCAGCGGGACAAACCATCGGAGAGACCCAGTACTTC. This chain links TRBV6-5 with TRBJ2-5; tentatively, D is TRBD2 (7 bases). Germline V gene sequence: CDR1 MNHEY, CDR2 SVGAGI. Trimming took off 4 bases at V and 4 bases at J, with 19 bases between the two ends. The CDR3 has 16 amino acids.

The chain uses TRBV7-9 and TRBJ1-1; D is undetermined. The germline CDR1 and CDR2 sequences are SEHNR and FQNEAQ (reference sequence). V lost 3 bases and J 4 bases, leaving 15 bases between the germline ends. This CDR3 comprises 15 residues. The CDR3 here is CASSFARPGGTEAFF. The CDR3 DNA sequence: TGTGCCAGCAGCTTCGCCCGGCCGGGAGGCACTGAAGCTTTCTTT.

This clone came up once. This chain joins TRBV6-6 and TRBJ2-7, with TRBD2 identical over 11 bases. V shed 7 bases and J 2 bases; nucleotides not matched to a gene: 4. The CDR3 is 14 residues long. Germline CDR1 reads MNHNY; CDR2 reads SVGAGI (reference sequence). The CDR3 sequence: CASTGTSGTYEQYF. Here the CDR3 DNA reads TGTGCCAGCACCGGGACTAGCGGAACCTACGAGCAGTACTTC.

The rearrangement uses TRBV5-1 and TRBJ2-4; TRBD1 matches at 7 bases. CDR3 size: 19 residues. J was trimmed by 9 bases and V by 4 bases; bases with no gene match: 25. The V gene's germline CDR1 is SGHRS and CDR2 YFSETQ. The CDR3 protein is CASSPNAGTANGGQSIQYF. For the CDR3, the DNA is TGCGCCAGCAGCCCGAATGCCGGGACAGCAAACGGCGGGCAAAGCATTCAGTACTTC.

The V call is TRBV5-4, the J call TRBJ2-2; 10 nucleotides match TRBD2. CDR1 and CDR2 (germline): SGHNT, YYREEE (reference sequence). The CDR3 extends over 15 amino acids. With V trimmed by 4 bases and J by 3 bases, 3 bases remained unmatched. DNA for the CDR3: TGTGCCAGCAGCATTGGACTAGCGGACACCGGGGAGCTGTTTTTT. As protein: CASSIGLADTGELFF. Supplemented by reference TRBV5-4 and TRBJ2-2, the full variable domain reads ETGVTQSPTHLIKTRGQQVTLRCSSQSGHNTVSWYQQALGQGPQFIFQYYREEENGRGNFPPRFSGLQFPNYSSELNVNALELDDSALYLCASSIGLADTGELFFGEGSRLTVL.

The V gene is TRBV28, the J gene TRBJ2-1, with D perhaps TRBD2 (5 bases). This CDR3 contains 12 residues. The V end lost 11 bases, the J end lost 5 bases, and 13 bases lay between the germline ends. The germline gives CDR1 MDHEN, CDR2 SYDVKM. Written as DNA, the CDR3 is TGTGCCTCCGGGGTGACACACAATGAGCAGTTCTTC. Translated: CASGVTHNEQFF. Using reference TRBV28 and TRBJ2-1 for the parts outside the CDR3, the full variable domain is DVKVTQSSRYLVKRTGEKVFLECVQDMDHENMFWYRQDPGLGLRLIYFSYDVKMKEKGDIPEGYSVSREKKERFSLILESASTNQTSMYLCASGVTHNEQFFGPGTRLTVL.

Here the CDR3 reads CASSSWGGTEAFF. CDR3 nucleotides: TGCGCCAGCAGCTCTTGGGGGGGCACTGAAGCTTTCTTT. This chain connects TRBV5-1 to TRBJ1-1; the D gene is possibly TRBD1 (5 bases). CDR3 size: 13 residues. CDR1 and CDR2 (germline): SGHRS, YFSETQ. Trimming pared 3 bases from V and 4 bases from J, leaving 10 bases between.

The CDR3 region is CASSLVAGELFF. CDR3 DNA: TGTGCCAGCAGCTTAGTCGCCGGGGAGCTGTTTTTT. The rearrangement links TRBV11-3 to TRBJ2-2; D call uncertain. Germline assignment: CDR1 SGHNT and CDR2 YENEEA. With 1 base removed from V and 6 bases from J, the gap between germline ends came to 3 bases. The CDR3 contains 12 residues. The full variable domain, completed using reference TRBV11-3 and TRBJ2-2, is EAGVVQSPRYKIIEKKQPVAFWCNPISGHNTLYWYLQNLGQGPELLIRYENEEAVDDSQLPKDRFSAERLKGVDSTLKIQPAELGDSAVYLCASSLVAGELFFGEGSRLTVL.

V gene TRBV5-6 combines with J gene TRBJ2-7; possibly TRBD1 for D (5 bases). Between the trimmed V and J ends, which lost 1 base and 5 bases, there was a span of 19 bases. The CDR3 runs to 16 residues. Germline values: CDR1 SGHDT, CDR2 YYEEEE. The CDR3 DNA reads TGTGCCAGCAGCTTGTGGATGGTACCAGGGTTGAACGAGCAGTACTTC. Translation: CASSLWMVPGLNEQYF.

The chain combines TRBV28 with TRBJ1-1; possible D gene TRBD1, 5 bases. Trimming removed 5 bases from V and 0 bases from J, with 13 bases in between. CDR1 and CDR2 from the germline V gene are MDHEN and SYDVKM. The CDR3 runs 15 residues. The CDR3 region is CASSPPQGLNTEAFF. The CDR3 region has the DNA TGTGCCAGCAGTCCCCCCCAGGGATTGAACACTGAAGCTTTCTTT.

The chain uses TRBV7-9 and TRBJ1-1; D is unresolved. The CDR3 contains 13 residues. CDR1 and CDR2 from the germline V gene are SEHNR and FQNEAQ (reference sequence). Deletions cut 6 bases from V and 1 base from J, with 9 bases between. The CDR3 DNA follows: TGTGCCAGCAGGGTGGCGGCGAACACTGAAGCTTTCTTT. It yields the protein CASRVAANTEAFF.

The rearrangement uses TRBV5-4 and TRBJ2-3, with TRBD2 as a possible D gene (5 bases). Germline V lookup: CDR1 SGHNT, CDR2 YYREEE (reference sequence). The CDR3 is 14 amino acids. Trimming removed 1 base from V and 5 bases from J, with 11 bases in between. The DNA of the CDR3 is TGTGCCAGCAGCTTGAGGGCTGGAGGAGATACGCAGTATTTT. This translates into CASSLRAGGDTQYF. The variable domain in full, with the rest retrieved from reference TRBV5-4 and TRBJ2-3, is ETGVTQSPTHLIKTRGQQVTLRCSSQSGHNTVSWYQQALGQGPQFIFQYYREEENGRGNFPPRFSGLQFPNYSSELNVNALELDDSALYLCASSLRAGGDTQYFGPGTRLTVL.

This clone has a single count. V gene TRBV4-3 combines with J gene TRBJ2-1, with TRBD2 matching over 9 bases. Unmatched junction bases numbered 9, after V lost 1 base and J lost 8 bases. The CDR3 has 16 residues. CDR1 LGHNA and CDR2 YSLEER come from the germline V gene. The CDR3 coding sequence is TGCGCCAGCAGCCAAGCTCTAGCGGGGTCAGTCGATGAGCAGTTCTTC. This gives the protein CASSQALAGSVDEQFF.

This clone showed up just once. The CDR3 sequence is CASSHQQGAIPNYGYTF. The CDR3 DNA is TGTGCCAGCAGCCACCAACAGGGGGCCATTCCTAACTATGGCTACACCTTC. This sequence joins TRBV7-9 and TRBJ1-2; 9 bases map to TRBD1. This CDR3 spans 17 amino acids. The ends lost 5 bases at V and 0 bases at J; junction bases unmatched: 10. Germline V gene data show CDR1 as SEHNR and CDR2 as FQNEAQ (reference sequence).

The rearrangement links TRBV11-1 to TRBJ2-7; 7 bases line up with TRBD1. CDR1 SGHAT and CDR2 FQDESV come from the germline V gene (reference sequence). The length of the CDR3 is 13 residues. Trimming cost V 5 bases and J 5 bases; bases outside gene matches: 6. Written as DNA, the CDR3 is TGTGCCAGCAGCATTACAGGGGTCCACGAGCAGTACTTC. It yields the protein CASSITGVHEQYF.

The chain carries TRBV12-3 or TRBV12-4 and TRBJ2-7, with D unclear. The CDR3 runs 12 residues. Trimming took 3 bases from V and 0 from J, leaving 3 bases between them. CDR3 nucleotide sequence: TGTGCCAGCAGTTTCTACTCCTACGAGCAGTACTTC. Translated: CASSFYSYEQYF.

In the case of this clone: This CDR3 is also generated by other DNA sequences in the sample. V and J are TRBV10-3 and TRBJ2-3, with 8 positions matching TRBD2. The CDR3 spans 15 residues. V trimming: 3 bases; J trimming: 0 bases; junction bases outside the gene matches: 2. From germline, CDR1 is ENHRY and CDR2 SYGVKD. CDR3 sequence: CAISDPSGSTDTQYF. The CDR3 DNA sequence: TGTGCCATCAGTGACCCTAGCGGGAGCACAGATACGCAGTATTTT.

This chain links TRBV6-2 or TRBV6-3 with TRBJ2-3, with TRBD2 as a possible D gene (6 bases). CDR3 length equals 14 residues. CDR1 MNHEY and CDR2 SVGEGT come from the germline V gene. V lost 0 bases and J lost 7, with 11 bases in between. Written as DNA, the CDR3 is TGTGCCAGCAGTTACTCGTTAGCGGAGAATACGCAGTATTTT. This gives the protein CASSYSLAENTQYF.

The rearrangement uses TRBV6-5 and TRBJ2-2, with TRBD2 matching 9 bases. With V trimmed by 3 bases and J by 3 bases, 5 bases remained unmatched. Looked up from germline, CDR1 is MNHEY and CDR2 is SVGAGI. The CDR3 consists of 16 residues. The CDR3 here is CASSYVAGGYTGELFF. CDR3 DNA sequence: TGTGCCAGCAGTTATGTGGCGGGAGGGTACACCGGGGAGCTGTTTTTT.